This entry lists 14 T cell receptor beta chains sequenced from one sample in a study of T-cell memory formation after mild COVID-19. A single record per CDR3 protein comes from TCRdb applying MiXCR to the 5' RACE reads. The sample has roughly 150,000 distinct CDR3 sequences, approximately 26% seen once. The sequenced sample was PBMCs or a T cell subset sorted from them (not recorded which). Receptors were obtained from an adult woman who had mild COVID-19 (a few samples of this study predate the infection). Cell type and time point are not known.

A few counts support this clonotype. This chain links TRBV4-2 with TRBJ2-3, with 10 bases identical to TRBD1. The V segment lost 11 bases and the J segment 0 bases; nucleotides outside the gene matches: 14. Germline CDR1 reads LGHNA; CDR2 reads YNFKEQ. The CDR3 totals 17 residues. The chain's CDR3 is CAGPYGTGAASTDTQYF. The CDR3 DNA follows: TGTGCCGGCCCCTATGGGACAGGGGCTGCGAGCACAGATACGCAGTATTTT.

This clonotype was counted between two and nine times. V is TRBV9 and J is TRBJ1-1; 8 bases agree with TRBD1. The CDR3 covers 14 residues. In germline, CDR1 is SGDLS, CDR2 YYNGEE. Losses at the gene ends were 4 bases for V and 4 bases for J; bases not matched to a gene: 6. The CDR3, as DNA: TGTGCCAGCAGCAATGGACAGGGAGGCACTGAAGCTTTCTTT. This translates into CASSNGQGGTEAFF.

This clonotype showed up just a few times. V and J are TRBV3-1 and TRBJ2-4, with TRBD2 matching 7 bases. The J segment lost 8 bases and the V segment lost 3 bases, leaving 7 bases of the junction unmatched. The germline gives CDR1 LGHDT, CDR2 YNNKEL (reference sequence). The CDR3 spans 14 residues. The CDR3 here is CASSQGGDADIQYF. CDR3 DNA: TGTGCCAGCAGCCAGGGAGGGGACGCGGACATTCAGTACTTC.

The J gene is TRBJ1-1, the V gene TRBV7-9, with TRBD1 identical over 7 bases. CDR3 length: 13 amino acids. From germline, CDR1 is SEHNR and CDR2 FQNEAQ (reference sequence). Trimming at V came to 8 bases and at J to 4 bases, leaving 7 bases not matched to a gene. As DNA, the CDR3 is TGTGCCAGCGATCAGGGGGTGGTCACTGAAGCTTTCTTT. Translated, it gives CASDQGVVTEAFF.

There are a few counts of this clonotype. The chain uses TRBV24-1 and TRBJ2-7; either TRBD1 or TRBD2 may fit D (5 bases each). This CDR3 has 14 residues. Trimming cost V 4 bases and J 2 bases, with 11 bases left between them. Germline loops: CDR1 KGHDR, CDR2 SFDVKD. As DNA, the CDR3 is TGTGCCACCAGTGACACATCGGGGCCCTACGAGCAGTACTTC. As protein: CATSDTSGPYEQYF.

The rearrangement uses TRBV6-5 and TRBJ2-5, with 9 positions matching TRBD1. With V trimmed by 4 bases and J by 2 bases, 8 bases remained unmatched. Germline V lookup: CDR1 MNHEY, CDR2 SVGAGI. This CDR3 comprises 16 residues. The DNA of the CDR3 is TGTGCCAGCAGTTTCCCCCCGGGACAGGGTCAAGAGACCCAGTACTTC. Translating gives CASSFPPGQGQETQYF.

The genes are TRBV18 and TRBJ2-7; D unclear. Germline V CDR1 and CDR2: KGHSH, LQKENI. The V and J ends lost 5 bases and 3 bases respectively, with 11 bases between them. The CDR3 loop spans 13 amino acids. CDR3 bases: TGTGCCAGCTCAAACACTGGTTTCTACGAGCAGTACTTC. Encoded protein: CASSNTGFYEQYF.

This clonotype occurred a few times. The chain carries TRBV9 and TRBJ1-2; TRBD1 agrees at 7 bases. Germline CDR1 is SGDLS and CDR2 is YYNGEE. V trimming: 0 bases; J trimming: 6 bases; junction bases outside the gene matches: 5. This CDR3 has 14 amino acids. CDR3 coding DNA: TGTGCCAGCAGCGTAGAGGACAGGATTGATGGCTACACCTTC. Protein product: CASSVEDRIDGYTF.

CDR3 residues: CASRADRGYNEQFF. DNA for the CDR3: TGTGCCAGCAGGGCGGACAGGGGCTACAATGAGCAGTTCTTC. The chain is built from TRBV6-5 and TRBJ2-1; TRBD1 aligns across 9 bases. The CDR3 totals 14 residues. The V segment lost 6 bases and the J segment 3 bases; nucleotides outside the gene matches: 3. Germline CDR1 MNHEY, CDR2 SVGAGI.

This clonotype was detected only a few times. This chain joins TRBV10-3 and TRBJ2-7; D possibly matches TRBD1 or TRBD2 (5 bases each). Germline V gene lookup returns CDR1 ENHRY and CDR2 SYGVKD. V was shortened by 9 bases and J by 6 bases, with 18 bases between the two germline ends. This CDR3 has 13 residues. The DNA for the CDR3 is TGTGCCATGTCCCTGGGGGTGAAAAGCGAGCAGTACTTC. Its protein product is CAMSLGVKSEQYF.

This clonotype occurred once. The CDR3 spells CACQLGVETQYF. CDR3 coding DNA: TGTGCCTGTCAACTGGGGGTGGAGACCCAGTACTTC. This chain connects TRBV30 to TRBJ2-5; the D gene could be TRBD1 or TRBD2 (5 bases each). The CDR3 runs 12 residues. V gave up 6 bases and J gave up 5 bases, with 13 bases separating them. Germline CDR1 GTSNPN, CDR2 SVGIG (reference sequence).

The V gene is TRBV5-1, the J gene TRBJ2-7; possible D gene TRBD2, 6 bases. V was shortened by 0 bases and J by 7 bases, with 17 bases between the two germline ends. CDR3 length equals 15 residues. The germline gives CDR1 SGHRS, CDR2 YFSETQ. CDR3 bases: TGCGCCAGCAGCTTGGAAGGGGAGGTAGTAGTGGAGCAGTACTTC. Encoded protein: CASSLEGEVVVEQYF.

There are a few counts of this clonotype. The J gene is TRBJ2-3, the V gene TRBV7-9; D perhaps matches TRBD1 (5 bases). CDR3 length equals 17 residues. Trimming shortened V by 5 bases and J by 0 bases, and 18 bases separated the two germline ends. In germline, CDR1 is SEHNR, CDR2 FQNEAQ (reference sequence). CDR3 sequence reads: CASSPAGSGVSTDTQYF. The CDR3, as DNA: TGTGCCAGCAGCCCCGCAGGGTCAGGCGTTAGCACAGATACGCAGTATTTT. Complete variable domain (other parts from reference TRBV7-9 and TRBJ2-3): DTGVSQNPRHKITKRGQNVTFRCDPISEHNRLYWYRQTLGQGPEFLTYFQNEAQLEKSRLLSDRFSAERPKGSFSTLEIQRTEQGDSAMYLCASSPAGSGVSTDTQYFGPGTRLTVL.

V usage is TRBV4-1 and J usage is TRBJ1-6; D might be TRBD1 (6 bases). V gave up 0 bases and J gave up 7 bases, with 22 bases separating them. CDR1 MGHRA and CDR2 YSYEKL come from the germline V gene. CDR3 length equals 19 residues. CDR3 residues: CASSQDFGEQGGRNSPLHF. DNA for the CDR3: TGCGCCAGCAGCCAAGATTTCGGGGAACAGGGCGGGCGAAATTCACCCCTCCACTTT.